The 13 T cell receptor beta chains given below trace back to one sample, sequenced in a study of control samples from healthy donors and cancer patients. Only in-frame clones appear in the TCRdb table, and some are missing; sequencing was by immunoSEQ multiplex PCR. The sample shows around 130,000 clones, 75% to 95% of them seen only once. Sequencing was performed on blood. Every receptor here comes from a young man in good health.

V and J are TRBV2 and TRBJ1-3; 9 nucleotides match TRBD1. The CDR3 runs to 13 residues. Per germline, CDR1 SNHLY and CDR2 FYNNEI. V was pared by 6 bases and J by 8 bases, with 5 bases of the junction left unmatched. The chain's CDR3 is CASRRDRADTIYF. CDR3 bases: TGTGCCAGCAGGAGGGACAGGGCGGACACCATATATTTT.

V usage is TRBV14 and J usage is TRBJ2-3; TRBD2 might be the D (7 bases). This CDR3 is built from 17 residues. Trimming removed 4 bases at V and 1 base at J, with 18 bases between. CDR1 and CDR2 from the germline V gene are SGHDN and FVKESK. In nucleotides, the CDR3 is TGTGCCAGCAGCCCCGGACGGGGGGCTTTCCGCACAGATACGCAGTATTTT. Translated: CASSPGRGAFRTDTQYF.

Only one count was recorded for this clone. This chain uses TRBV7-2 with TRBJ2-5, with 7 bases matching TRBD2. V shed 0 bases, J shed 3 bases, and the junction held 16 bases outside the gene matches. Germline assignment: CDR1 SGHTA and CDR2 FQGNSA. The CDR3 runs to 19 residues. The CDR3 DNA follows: TGTGCCAGCAGCTTAGCCGGGGCGGGAGAAGCGCATAGAAAAGAGACCCAGTACTTC. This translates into CASSLAGAGEAHRKETQYF.

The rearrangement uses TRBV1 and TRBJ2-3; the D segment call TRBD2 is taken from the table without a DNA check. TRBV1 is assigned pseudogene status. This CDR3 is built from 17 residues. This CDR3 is CTSSQDRTSGSTDTQYF. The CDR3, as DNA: TGCACCAGCAGCCAAGATCGGACAAGCGGGAGCACAGATACGCAGTATTTT.

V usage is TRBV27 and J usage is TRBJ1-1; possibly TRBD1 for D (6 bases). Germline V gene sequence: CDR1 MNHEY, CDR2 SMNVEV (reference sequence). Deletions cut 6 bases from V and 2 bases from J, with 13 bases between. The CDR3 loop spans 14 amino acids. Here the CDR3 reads CASRAARGNTEAFF. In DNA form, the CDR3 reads TGTGCCAGCAGGGCCGCCAGGGGTAACACTGAAGCTTTCTTT.

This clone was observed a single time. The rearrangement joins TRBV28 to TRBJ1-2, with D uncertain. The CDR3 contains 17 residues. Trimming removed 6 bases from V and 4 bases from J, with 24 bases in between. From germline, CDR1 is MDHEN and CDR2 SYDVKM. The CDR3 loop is CASSHYDLSLGSYGYTF. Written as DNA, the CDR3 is TGTGCCAGCAGCCACTACGACCTGAGTCTGGGATCCTATGGCTACACCTTC.

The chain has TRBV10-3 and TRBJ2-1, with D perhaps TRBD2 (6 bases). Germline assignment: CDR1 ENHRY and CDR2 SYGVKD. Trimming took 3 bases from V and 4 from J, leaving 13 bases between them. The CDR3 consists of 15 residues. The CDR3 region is CAISDSSGGYNEQFF. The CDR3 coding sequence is TGTGCCATCAGTGACTCATCCGGGGGATACAATGAGCAGTTCTTC.

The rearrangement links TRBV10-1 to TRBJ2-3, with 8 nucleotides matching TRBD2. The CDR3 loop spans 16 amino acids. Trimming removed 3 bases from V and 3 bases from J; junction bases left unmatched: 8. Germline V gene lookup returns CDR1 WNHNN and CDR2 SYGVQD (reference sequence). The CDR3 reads CASSESGLAGTDTQYF. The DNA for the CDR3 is TGCGCCAGCAGTGAATCCGGACTAGCTGGTACAGATACGCAGTATTTT.

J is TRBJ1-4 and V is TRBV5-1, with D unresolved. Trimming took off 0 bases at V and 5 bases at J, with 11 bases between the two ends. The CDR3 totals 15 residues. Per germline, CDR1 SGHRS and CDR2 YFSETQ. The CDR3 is CASSLGAAQNEKLFF. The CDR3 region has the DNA TGCGCCAGCAGCTTGGGGGCCGCCCAGAATGAAAAACTGTTTTTT. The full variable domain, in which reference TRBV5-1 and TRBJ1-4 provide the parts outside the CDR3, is KAGVTQTPRYLIKTRGQQVTLSCSPISGHRSVSWYQQTPGQGLQFLFEYFSETQRNKGNFPGRFSGRQFSNSRSEMNVSTLELGDSALYLCASSLGAAQNEKLFFGSGTQLSVL.

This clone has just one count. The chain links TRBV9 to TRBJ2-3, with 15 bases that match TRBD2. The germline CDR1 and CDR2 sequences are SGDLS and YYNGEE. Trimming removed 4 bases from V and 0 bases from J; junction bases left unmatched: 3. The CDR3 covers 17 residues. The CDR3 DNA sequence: TGTGCCAGCAGCCCGGGGACTAGCGGGGGGAGCACAGATACGCAGTATTTT. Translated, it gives CASSPGTSGGSTDTQYF.

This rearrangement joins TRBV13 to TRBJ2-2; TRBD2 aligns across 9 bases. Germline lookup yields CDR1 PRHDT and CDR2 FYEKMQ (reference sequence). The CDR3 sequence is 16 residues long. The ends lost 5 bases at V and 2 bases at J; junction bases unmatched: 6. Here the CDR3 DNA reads TGTGCCAGCAGCACGGAGCGGGAGGATAACACCGGGGAGCTGTTTTTT. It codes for CASSTEREDNTGELFF.

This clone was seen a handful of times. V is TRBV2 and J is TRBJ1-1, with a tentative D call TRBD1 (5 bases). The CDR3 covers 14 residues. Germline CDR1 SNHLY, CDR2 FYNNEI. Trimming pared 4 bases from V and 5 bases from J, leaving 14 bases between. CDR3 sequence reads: CASSGRRGGTEAFF. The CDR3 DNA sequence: TGTGCCAGCAGTGGGAGGAGGGGTGGTACTGAAGCTTTCTTT.

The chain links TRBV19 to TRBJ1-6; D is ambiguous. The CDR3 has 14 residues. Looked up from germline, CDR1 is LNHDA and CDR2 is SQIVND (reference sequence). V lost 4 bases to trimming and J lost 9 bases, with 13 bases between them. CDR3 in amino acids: CASSREWFGSPLHF. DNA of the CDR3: TGTGCCAGTAGTAGGGAGTGGTTCGGTTCACCCCTCCACTTT.